This T cell receptor beta chain was documented in a study of shared clonotypes between healthy human individuals. Study at large: Three plates were used per donor for CD4 naive, three for CD4 memory, two for CD8 naive and one for CD8 memory.

Study conclusions and caveats: Several donors shared roughly 5% of their naive CD4 clonotypes. Estimated clonotype richness was generally higher in naive than memory subsets.

Cells designated naive CD8 were CD45RO-negative and were positively selected for CCR7, with terminally differentiated effector memory CD45RA+ cells excluded. Trimming removed 9 bases from V and 2 bases from J, with 10 bases in between. This CDR3 is 12 amino acids long. Tens of thousands of T cell genomes (approximately 0.2 ug DNA) went into each sorted-subset replicate. Clones were sequenced by immunoSEQ multiplex PCR, and TCRdb holds only the in-frame ones, with some missing. In the table there are about 2 million clones, over 85% of which are singletons. About this clone itself: The antigen remains unidentified.

The receptor comes from a man between 18 and 35 years old in good health. Sequencing used naive CD8+ T cells sorted from blood. This chain uses TRBV23-1 with TRBJ1-1, with TRBD1 as a possible D gene (5 bases). TRBV23-1 is identified as an open reading frame with a role that is uncertain. The CDR3 loop is CARLQDNTEAFF. The CDR3 bases are TGCGCCAGACTACAGGACAACACTGAAGCTTTCTTT.